The present T cell receptor (beta chain) was sequenced within a study of blood T cell repertoires in COVID-19. On the study more broadly: PBMCs, B-cell-depleted T cells, or T cells provided the cDNA or gDNA that made up the material.

Profiled with immunoSEQ multiplex PCR; TCRdb holds only in-frame clones, not every one. The sample has under 250,000 clones; about four fifths are singletons. Trimming took off 2 bases at V and 1 base at J, with 11 bases between the two ends. The germline V gene encodes CDR1 MDHEN and CDR2 SYDVKM. This CDR3 region has 15 residues. This clone has a handful of counts. The source of this sequence is a man under 40 who had recovered from COVID-19. Sequencing was performed on peripheral blood. The rearrangement links TRBV28 to TRBJ1-1; a possible D gene is TRBD1 (6 bases). CDR3 in amino acids: CASSLGGRGNTEAFF. Here the CDR3 DNA reads TGTGCCAGCAGTTTAGGGGGCCGAGGGAACACTGAAGCTTTCTTT.